These T cell receptor beta chains were read from a single sample in a study of T cell responses to AZD1222 COVID-19 vaccine. Sequencing used immunoSEQ multiplex PCR; TCRdb keeps in-frame clones, though not all of them. The repertoire holds around 170,000 clones, with 90% as singletons. Sample: peripheral blood, taken on day 0 of AZD1222 vaccination. The origin of the receptors is an adult in good health. The CDR3 runs from the conserved cysteine through the conserved F or W. Fields, in order: CDR3 length, V gene, J gene, D gene, clone size, CDR3 DNA, CDR3 protein. D genes are given only for firm matches. Some rows mark clone size as missing; the rest say once, few, many or name a class of expanded clone.

14	TRBV6-5	TRBJ1-6	TRBD1	-	TGTGCCAGCAGTTCGGGCAGGGGGAGATCACCCCTCCACTTT	CASSSGRGRSPLHF
14	TRBV28	TRBJ1-1	-	-	TGTGCCAGCAGTTTAGGCCAGGGTAACACTGAAGCTTTCTTT	CASSLGQGNTEAFF
15	TRBV18	TRBJ1-5	TRBD1	-	TGTGCCAGCTCATCGTTTCAGGGGGCCGGTCAGCCCCAGCATTTT	CASSSFQGAGQPQHF
12	TRBV7-2	TRBJ1-5	-	-	TGTGCCAGCAGCTTGGGGGATCAGCCCCAGCATTTT	CASSLGDQPQHF
13	TRBV4-2	TRBJ1-1	-	-	TGTGCCAGCAGCCAAGGACTAGTCACTGAAGCTTTCTTT	CASSQGLVTEAFF
18	TRBV6-2/TRBV6-3	TRBJ2-6	TRBD2	few	TGTGCCAGCAGTTATCAGCGGGGGCCCACCTCTGGGGCCAACGTCCTGACTTTC	CASSYQRGPTSGANVLTF
16	TRBV5-8	TRBJ2-3	TRBD2	-	TGTGCCAGCAGCTTCCGACTAGCGGGGTTTCAAGATACGCAGTATTTT	CASSFRLAGFQDTQYF
13	TRBV28	TRBJ2-5	-	-	TGTGCCAGCAGTTTCCCGGGTTACGAGACCCAGTACTTC	CASSFPGYETQYF
19	TRBV6-4	TRBJ2-4	TRBD2	-	TGTGCCAGCCCAGCCGGGACTAGCGGGGGGGCCCGAGCCAAAAACATTCAGTACTTC	CASPAGTSGGARAKNIQYF
15	TRBV28	TRBJ1-1	TRBD1	-	TGTGCCAGCAGTGCTCGGGACAGGATGAACACTGAAGCTTTCTTT	CASSARDRMNTEAFF
13	TRBV7-2	TRBJ1-4	-	once	TGTGCCAGCAGCTTAGTATACAGAGAAAAACTGTTTTTT	CASSLVYREKLFF
14	TRBV27	TRBJ1-3	-	-	TGTGCCAGCAGTTTTCGGGGTTCTGGAAACACCATATATTTT	CASSFRGSGNTIYF
19	TRBV18	TRBJ2-7	-	once	TGTGCCAGCTCCCCAAATCCCACCCGCGCCGGGACCTTAACCACCGAGCAGTACTTC	CASSPNPTRAGTLTTEQYF
13	TRBV12-3/TRBV12-4	TRBJ2-1	TRBD1	few	TGTGCCAGCAGTCCGACAGGGACGGATGAGCAGTTCTTC	CASSPTGTDEQFF
17	TRBV4-1	TRBJ1-1	-	-	TGCGCCAGCAGCCAAGAAGAGGTAGGGGTTAGAACCACTGAAGCTTTCTTT	CASSQEEVGVRTTEAFF
14	TRBV24-1	TRBJ2-2	-	-	TGTGCCACCAACGGGGGGCAGTTCGGCGGGGAGCTGTTTTTT	CATNGGQFGGELFF
20	TRBV6-1	TRBJ1-6	TRBD1	-	TGTGCCAGCAGTGAAAGGACAGGCCAGCTTAATTACCCCATTAATTCACCCCTCCACTTT	CASSERTGQLNYPINSPLHF
15	TRBV18	TRBJ2-5	-	once	TGTGCCAGCTCACCTCCGTCCAGTCCGCAAGAGACCCAGTACTTC	CASSPPSSPQETQYF
12	TRBV18	TRBJ1-2	-	-	TGTGCCAGCTCTCCAGAGAACTATGGCTACACCTTC	CASSPENYGYTF
14	TRBV19	TRBJ1-6	TRBD1	-	TGTGCCAGTAGTATTGGCGGGACAGGGCTCGCCCTCCACTTT	CASSIGGTGLALHF
12	TRBV6-6	TRBJ1-5	-	-	TGTGCCAGCAGTAGGTGGAATCAGCCCCAGCATTTT	CASSRWNQPQHF
14	TRBV18	TRBJ2-7	-	-	TGTGCCAGCTCACTAGTACGACAGGCCTACGAGCAGTACTTC	CASSLVRQAYEQYF
16	TRBV6-2/TRBV6-3	TRBJ2-5	-	-	TGTGCCAGCAGTACTAAGCGGAATCTCTTCCAAGAGACCCAGTACTTC	CASSTKRNLFQETQYF
15	TRBV18	TRBJ2-7	-	-	TGTGCCAGCTCACCACCGGGGACGGTCACCTACGAGCAGTACTTC	CASSPPGTVTYEQYF
14	TRBV19	TRBJ1-3	-	once	TGTGCCAGTAGTATAAAGACCTCTGGAAACACCATATATTTT	CASSIKTSGNTIYF
16	TRBV4-1	TRBJ2-3	TRBD1	-	TGCGCCAGCAGCCTTGGACGGCAGGGGGACACAGATACGCAGTATTTT	CASSLGRQGDTDTQYF
13	TRBV3-1/TRBV3-2	TRBJ2-7	-	-	TGTGCCAGCAGGTCGGCCGGTTCCTACGAGCAGTACTTC	CASRSAGSYEQYF
18	TRBV7-8	TRBJ1-1	TRBD1	-	TGTGCCAGCAGCTTAGCGGTAGGGCAGGGGGCCTCCGTCAGGGAAGCTTTCTTT	CASSLAVGQGASVREAFF
16	TRBV7-8	TRBJ1-4	-	-	TGTGCCAGCAGCTTAGCGTGGAGGGCAACTAATGAAAAACTGTTTTTT	CASSLAWRATNEKLFF
14	TRBV11-2	TRBJ1-1	-	-	TGTGCCAGCAGCAAGGGACACCTGAACACTGAAGCTTTCTTT	CASSKGHLNTEAFF
14	TRBV6-1	TRBJ1-1	-	-	TGTGCCAGCAGTGAACTTTTCAGGGCCTCTGAAGCTTTCTTT	CASSELFRASEAFF
14	TRBV24-1	TRBJ1-4	TRBD1	-	TGTGCCACCAGTCCCGGGACAGGGACTGAAAAACTGTTTTTT	CATSPGTGTEKLFF
16	TRBV5-8	TRBJ1-1	TRBD1	-	TGTGCCAGCAGCTTCCAGGGGGCTATGATGAACACTGAAGCTTTCTTT	CASSFQGAMMNTEAFF
14	TRBV14	TRBJ2-5	TRBD2	-	TGTGCCAGCAGCCCTTGGACTAGCGGGGGCCGAAAGTACTTC	CASSPWTSGGRKYF
13	TRBV5-1	TRBJ1-1	-	-	TGCGCCAGCAGCTTGGGCTCGAACACTGAAGCTTTCTTT	CASSLGSNTEAFF
15	TRBV6-1	TRBJ2-1	-	-	TGTGCCAGCAGTGAAGAGGGGACCGCCTACAATGAGCAGTTCTTC	CASSEEGTAYNEQFF
13	TRBV6-5	TRBJ1-2	-	-	TGTGCCAGCACCACAGGGATAACGCGCGGCTACACCTTC	CASTTGITRGYTF
17	TRBV7-2	TRBJ1-2	-	-	TGTGCCAGCAGCCAGACCCTCGCGGGGGGCCAAAACTATGGCTACACCTTC	CASSQTLAGGQNYGYTF
12	TRBV29-1	TRBJ2-3	TRBD1	-	TGCATGACAGGGTACGCCACAGATACGCAGTATTTT	CMTGYATDTQYF
14	TRBV7-8	TRBJ1-4	-	-	TGTGCCAGCAGCCCTCACGTGCAAAATGAAAAACTGTTTTTT	CASSPHVQNEKLFF